A selection of T cell receptor beta chains follows, all from one sample in a study of cytomegalovirus exposure and HLA in healthy donors. This table comes from immunoSEQ multiplex PCR, and its TCRdb copy is limited to in-frame clones, with some not included. The profile shows about 130,000 clones, about 76% of them singletons. The sequenced sample consisted of PBMCs. The source of these receptors is a man aged 18 to 29 in good health and CMV-seronegative. Both conserved end residues are part of each CDR3. A D gene is named only where the DNA matches it firmly. Size values are once, few and many counts, or a class for expanded clones, and some rows have none.

V	D	J	size	DNA	CDR3
TRBV30	-	TRBJ2-5	once	TGTGCCTGGGCCATTTCGGCGGCGACTGAGACCCAGTACTTC	CAWAISAATETQYF
TRBV5-1	TRBD1	TRBJ1-1	-	TGCGCCAGCAGCTTGGAGGGGACAGGGGGCTACACTGAAGCTTTCTTT	CASSLEGTGGYTEAFF
TRBV4-3	TRBD1	TRBJ1-4	few	TGCGCCAGCAGCCAAGAACCCGGGACAGGGGGCGAAAAACTGTTTTTT	CASSQEPGTGGEKLFF
TRBV11-2	-	TRBJ1-1	-	TGTGCCAGCAGCGCCCAAATTCAGTTGAACACTGAAGCTTTCTTT	CASSAQIQLNTEAFF
TRBV18	-	TRBJ2-5	-	TGTGCCAGCTCACCACCAGCGCGAGAGACCCAGTACTTC	CASSPPARETQYF
TRBV11-2	-	TRBJ2-5	-	TGTGCCAGCAGCTTAGCACGGCAAGAGACCCAGTACTTC	CASSLARQETQYF
TRBV19	-	TRBJ1-2	-	TGTGCCAGTACTTCTGACGGAGGCAGACCAAACTATGGCTACACCTTC	CASTSDGGRPNYGYTF
TRBV5-4	TRBD2	TRBJ2-5	-	TGTGCCAGCAGCAGCCGGGACTACTTCCAAGAGACCCAGTACTTC	CASSSRDYFQETQYF
TRBV11-2	-	TRBJ2-3	-	TGTGCCAGCAGCTTAGAGAGGGTAGTAGATACGCAGTATTTT	CASSLERVVDTQYF
TRBV29-1	-	TRBJ2-7	-	TGCAGCGTTGAAGGGCATTACGAGCAGTACTTC	CSVEGHYEQYF